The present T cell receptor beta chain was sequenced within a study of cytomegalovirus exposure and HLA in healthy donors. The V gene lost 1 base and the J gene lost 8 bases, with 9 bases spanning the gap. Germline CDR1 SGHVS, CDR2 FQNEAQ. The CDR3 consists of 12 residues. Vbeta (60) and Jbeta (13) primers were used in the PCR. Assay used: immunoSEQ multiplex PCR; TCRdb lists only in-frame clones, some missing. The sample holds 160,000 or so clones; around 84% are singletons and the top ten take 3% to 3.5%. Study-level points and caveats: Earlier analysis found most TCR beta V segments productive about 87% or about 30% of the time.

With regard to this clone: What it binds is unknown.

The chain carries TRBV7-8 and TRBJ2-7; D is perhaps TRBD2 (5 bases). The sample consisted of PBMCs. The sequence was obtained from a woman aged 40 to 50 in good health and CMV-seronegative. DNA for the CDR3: TGTGCCAGCAGCTTAGAGAGGGCCAAGCAGTACTTC. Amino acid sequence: CASSLERAKQYF. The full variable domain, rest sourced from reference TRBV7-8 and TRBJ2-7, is GAGVSQSPRYKVAKRGQDVALRCDPISGHVSLFWYQQALGQGPEFLTYFQNEAQLDKSGLPSDRFFAERPEGSVSTLKIQRTQQEDSAVYLCASSLERAKQYFGPGTRLTVT.